This T cell receptor (beta chain) was retrieved from a study of Ad26.COV2.S vaccination and SARS-CoV-2 variants. On the study more broadly: Ad26.COV2.S arm of COV1001 included the donor. Ad26.COV2.S was injected intramuscularly once or twice, 56 days apart.

Germline values: CDR1 SGHNT, CDR2 YYREEE (reference sequence). CDR3 length: 15 residues. Deletions cut 6 bases from V and 7 bases from J, with 17 bases between. The treatment is: over 15 received Ad26.COV2.S at low or high dose, single or two shots; roughly 5 received placebo; per-sample allocation not given. The investigators took samples on day 63 after the first vaccine or placebo injection. Ad26.COV2.S expressed prefusion-stabilized spike from the original Wuhan strain. Sequencing was performed with immunoSEQ multiplex PCR; in TCRdb, only in-frame clones are kept and a portion is missing. The sample contains hundreds of thousands of clones, 86% of which appear only once.

Sequenced material: peripheral blood, taken in a trial of Ad26.COV2.S vaccine versus placebo. The chain couples TRBV5-4 to TRBJ1-6, with TRBD1 as a possible D gene (5 bases). This clonotype originated in a person aged 18-60 years who received the Ad26.COV2.S COVID-19 vaccine or a placebo. CDR3 sequence: CASTPGGRGNSPLHF. The CDR3 nucleotides are TGTGCCAGCACTCCGGGGGGTCGGGGAAATTCACCCCTCCACTTT.